This T cell receptor (beta chain) originates from a study of identical twins. Each CDR3 protein is one row after TCRdb ran MiXCR on the 5' RACE reads. Among about 730,000 distinct CDR3 sequences listed, approximately 21% were seen once. This sample was also put to use in a study of T cells expressing NK-cell markers. That work contributes: The contribution of dominant NKG2C+ clonotypes to CD8+ T cells in more than five donors was 1.0-7.0%. One observes that, in a handful of donors, these clonotypes were also the leading ones within the CD3+CD56-NKG2C+ fraction.

The source is a woman aged 18-29 years in good health. The specimen sequenced was PBMCs.

The CDR3 loop reads CSAKRGDRELFF. The CDR3 coding sequence is TGCAGTGCCAAGCGGGGGGACAGGGAGCTGTTTTTT. The rearrangement joins TRBV20-1 to TRBJ2-2; 9 bases line up with TRBD2. Germline V gene sequence: CDR1 DFQATT, CDR2 SNEGSKA (reference sequence). The CDR3 consists of 12 residues. The junction had 5 bases not matched to a gene; V was cut back by 6 bases and J by 9 bases.